The rows below give T cell receptor beta chains drawn from one sample of a study of cytomegalovirus exposure and HLA in healthy donors. Here immunoSEQ multiplex PCR was the method, and the copy in TCRdb shows in-frame clones only, minus some. The table lists approximately 190,000 clones, roughly 82% of them singletons, with under 7.5% in the top ten. Source material: PBMCs. The receptors were gathered from a man aged 18 to 35 in good health and CMV-seropositive. CDR3s include the opening cysteine and the closing phenylalanine or tryptophan. Each record gives: J gene, V gene, clone size, D gene, CDR3 DNA, CDR3 protein. D genes are given only for firm matches. Clone size is shown for a subset of rows, as once, few, many or a class of expanded clone.

J: TRBJ1-3
V: TRBV2
size: -
D: -
DNA: TGTGCCAGCAGTGAACTCCTGGGGGCGGCTGGAAACACCATATATTTT
CDR3: CASSELLGAAGNTIYF

J: TRBJ2-1
V: TRBV2
size: -
D: TRBD1
DNA: TGTGCCAGCTTGCCCCTCCCCGGACAGGGTCAGGGTGAGCAGTTCTTC
CDR3: CASLPLPGQGQGEQFF

J: TRBJ2-1
V: TRBV2
size: once
D: -
DNA: TGTGCCAGAAGCCCCGTCGATGAGCAGTTCTTC
CDR3: CARSPVDEQFF

J: TRBJ2-3
V: TRBV27
size: -
D: -
DNA: TGTGCCAGCAGTTTTGAGGGGGAGAGGGCCTCTAGCACAGATACGCAGTATTTT
CDR3: CASSFEGERASSTDTQYF

J: TRBJ2-7
V: TRBV21-1
size: -
D: -
DNA: TGTGCCAGCAGCTCAGGCAGGGGGCGCGGGCAGTACTTC
CDR3: CASSSGRGRGQYF

J: TRBJ2-7
V: TRBV6-5
size: once
D: TRBD1
DNA: TGTGCCAGCAACGGACAGGGGGCGAGGACACAGTACTTC
CDR3: CASNGQGARTQYF

J: TRBJ2-5
V: TRBV9
size: -
D: -
DNA: TGTGCCAGCAGCGGGGGACTTCGTCAAGAGACCCAGTACTTC
CDR3: CASSGGLRQETQYF

J: TRBJ2-7
V: TRBV19
size: -
D: -
DNA: TGTGCCAGTAGTATAGAGACAGGCTCCTACGAGCAGTACTTC
CDR3: CASSIETGSYEQYF

J: TRBJ1-5
V: TRBV11-3
size: few
D: TRBD1
DNA: TGTGCCAGCAGACGAACTCAGGAGGGACAGACAACCCAGCCCCAGCATTTT
CDR3: CASRRTQEGQTTQPQHF

J: TRBJ2-1
V: TRBV9
size: -
D: -
DNA: TGTGCCAGTAGCGCAGACAGCAACAATGAGCAGTTCTTC
CDR3: CASSADSNNEQFF